This entry describes one T cell receptor (beta chain). This sample stems from a study of blood T cell repertoires in COVID-19. The germline V gene has CDR1 MDHEN and CDR2 SYDVKM. The trim removed 6 bases at V and 5 bases at J, leaving 16 bases unmatched. The CDR3 loop spans 17 amino acids. Clones were sequenced by immunoSEQ multiplex PCR, and TCRdb holds only the in-frame ones, with some missing. The sample records about 310,000 clones, roughly 90% being singletons. The sequence derives from a woman in her thirties or forties with COVID-19, enrolled during active disease. Specimen: peripheral blood. The chain recombines TRBV28 with TRBJ1-2; 9 nucleotides match TRBD1. CDR3 protein: CASSQIHRGLNEYGYTF. The CDR3 region has the DNA TGTGCCAGCAGCCAAATTCACAGGGGGCTGAACGAATATGGCTACACCTTC.